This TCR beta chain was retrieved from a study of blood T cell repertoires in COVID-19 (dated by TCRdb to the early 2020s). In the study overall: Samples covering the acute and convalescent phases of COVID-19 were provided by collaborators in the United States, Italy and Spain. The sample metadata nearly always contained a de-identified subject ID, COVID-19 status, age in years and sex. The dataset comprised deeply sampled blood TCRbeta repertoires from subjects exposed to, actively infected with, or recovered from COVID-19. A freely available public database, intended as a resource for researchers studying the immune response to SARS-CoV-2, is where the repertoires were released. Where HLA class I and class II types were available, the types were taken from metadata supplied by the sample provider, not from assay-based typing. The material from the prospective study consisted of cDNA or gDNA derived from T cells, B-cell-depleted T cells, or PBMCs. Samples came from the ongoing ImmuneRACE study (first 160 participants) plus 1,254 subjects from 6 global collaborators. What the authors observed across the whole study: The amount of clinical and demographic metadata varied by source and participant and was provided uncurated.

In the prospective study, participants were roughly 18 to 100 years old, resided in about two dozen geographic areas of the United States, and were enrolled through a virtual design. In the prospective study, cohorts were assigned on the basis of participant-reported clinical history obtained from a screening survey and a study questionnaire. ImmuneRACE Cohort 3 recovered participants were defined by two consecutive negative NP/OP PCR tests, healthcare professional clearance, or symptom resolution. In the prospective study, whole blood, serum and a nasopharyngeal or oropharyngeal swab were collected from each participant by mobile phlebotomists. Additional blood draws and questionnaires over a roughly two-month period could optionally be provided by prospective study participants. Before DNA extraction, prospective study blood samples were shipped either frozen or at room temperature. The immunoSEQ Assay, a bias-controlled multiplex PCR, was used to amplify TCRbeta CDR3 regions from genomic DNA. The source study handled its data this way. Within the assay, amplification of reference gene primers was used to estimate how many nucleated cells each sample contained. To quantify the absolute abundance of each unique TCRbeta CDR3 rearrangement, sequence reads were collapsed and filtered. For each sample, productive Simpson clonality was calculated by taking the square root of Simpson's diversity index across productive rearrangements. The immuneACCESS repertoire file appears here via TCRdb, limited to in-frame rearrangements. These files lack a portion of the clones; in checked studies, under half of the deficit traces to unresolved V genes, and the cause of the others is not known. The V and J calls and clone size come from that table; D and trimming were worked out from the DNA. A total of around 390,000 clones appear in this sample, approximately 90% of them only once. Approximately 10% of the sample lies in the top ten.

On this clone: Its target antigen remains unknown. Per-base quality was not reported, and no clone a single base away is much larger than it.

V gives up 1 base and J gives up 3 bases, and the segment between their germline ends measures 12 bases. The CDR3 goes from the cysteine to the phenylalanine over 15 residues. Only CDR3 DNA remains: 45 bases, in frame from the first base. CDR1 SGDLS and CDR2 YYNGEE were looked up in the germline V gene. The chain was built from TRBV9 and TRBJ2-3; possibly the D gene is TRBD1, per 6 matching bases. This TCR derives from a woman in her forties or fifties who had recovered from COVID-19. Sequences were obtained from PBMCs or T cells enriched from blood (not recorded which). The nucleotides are TGTGCCAGCAGCGTAAGAGGGGGAGAGACAGATACGCAGTATTTT. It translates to CASSVRGGETDTQYF.